This TCR beta chain was recorded in a study of CD8 T cells in ankylosing spondylitis. Overall study results and limits: The clones that were linked to disease were reported to be significantly enriched in matched synovial fluid samples from ankylosing spondylitis patients. Before this, some motif variants had been reported in reactive arthritis synovial fluid and blood.

As the method for making TCR beta libraries, quantitative 5'-RACE with molecular barcodes was used. TCRdb recomputed calls from the 5' RACE reads with MiXCR, one row per CDR3 protein. Among 17,000 or so distinct CDR3 sequences listed, roughly 8.2% were seen once. About this clonotype itself: Its antigen is still unknown.

Germline lookup yields CDR1 SGHNT and CDR2 YENEEA. This CDR3 spans 15 amino acids. V gave up 5 bases and J gave up 2 bases; unmatched junction bases: 7. The receptor comes from a male donor with ankylosing spondylitis or in good health (not recorded which). The chain carries TRBV11-3 and TRBJ2-3; TRBD1 aligns across 7 bases. Sequenced input: blood. CDR3 residues: CASSRDSSFTDTQYF. The CDR3 DNA sequence: TGTGCCAGCAGCAGGGACAGCTCCTTCACAGATACGCAGTATTTT. Drawing the rest from reference TRBV11-3 and TRBJ2-3, the complete variable domain is EAGVVQSPRYKIIEKKQPVAFWCNPISGHNTLYWYLQNLGQGPELLIRYENEEAVDDSQLPKDRFSAERLKGVDSTLKIQPAELGDSAVYLCASSRDSSFTDTQYFGPGTRLTVL.